These T cell receptor beta chains were read from a single sample in a study of cytomegalovirus exposure and HLA in healthy donors. The data were produced by immunoSEQ multiplex PCR, yet TCRdb's version contains in-frame clones alone and is incomplete. The sample comprises 70,000 or so clones, 90% to 95% of which are singletons, and roughly 3.1% rests with the top ten. The material sequenced was PBMCs. The receptors derive from a man younger than 35 in good health and CMV-seronegative. The CDR3 runs from the conserved cysteine through the conserved F or W. The D gene is left open where the match is weak. A clone size is listed for some rows: how often the clone was seen (once, few, many), or a class if it is expanded.

V gene	J gene	clone size	D gene	CDR3 DNA	CDR3 protein
TRBV10-3	TRBJ2-1	-	TRBD2	TGTGCCATCAGTGAGTCGGGTAGCGGGAGACAGCAGTTCTTC	CAISESGSGRQQFF
TRBV28	TRBJ2-1	-	TRBD2	TGTGCCAGCACCACCCAAGGGTTAGCGGGAGGGCCTTGGAATGAGCAGTTCTTC	CASTTQGLAGGPWNEQFF
TRBV9	TRBJ2-1	-	TRBD2	TGTGCCAGCAGCGTCGGGACTAGCGGGAGGGGGGGCTCCTACAATGAGCAGTTCTTC	CASSVGTSGRGGSYNEQFF
TRBV7-3	TRBJ2-1	-	-	TGTGCCAGCAGCTACCCCCAGAAGAACGCCAATGAGCAGTTCTTC	CASSYPQKNANEQFF
TRBV5-8	TRBJ2-3	-	-	TGTGCCAGCAGCTACCAGTATACGCAGTATTTT	CASSYQYTQYF
TRBV2	TRBJ1-1	-	-	TGTGCCAGCAGTGGAGGTTTCGGGACTTTCTTT	CASSGGFGTFF
TRBV10-3	TRBJ2-7	-	TRBD1	TGTGCCATCAAGTCTTCAGGGGGCGCCTCCTACGAGCAGTACTTC	CAIKSSGGASYEQYF
TRBV29-1	TRBJ2-1	-	TRBD2	TGCAGCGCCAGACTAGCGGGAGGGTTCTACAATGAGCAGTTCTTC	CSARLAGGFYNEQFF
TRBV5-8	TRBJ2-1	-	TRBD2	TGTGCCAGCAGCTTGGGTTTGGCGGGAGACTACAATGAGCAGTTCTTC	CASSLGLAGDYNEQFF
TRBV5-4	TRBJ1-1	once	-	TGTGCCAGCAGCCCCCGGGACACCATGAACACTGAAGCTTTCTTT	CASSPRDTMNTEAFF
TRBV7-2	TRBJ2-5	once	-	TGTGCCAGCAGCTTAGCGGGCACTCAAGAGACCCAGTACTTC	CASSLAGTQETQYF
TRBV2	TRBJ1-5	-	-	TGTGCCAGCTCGGGGGGTCTTAATCAGCCCCAGCATTTT	CASSGGLNQPQHF
TRBV5-1	TRBJ2-2	-	TRBD2	TGCGCCAGCGCCGGGGGGGACACCGGGGAGCTGTTTTTT	CASAGGDTGELFF
TRBV5-1	TRBJ1-4	-	-	TGCGCCAGCAGCTTGGCCGGTGCAACTAATGAAAAACTGTTTTTT	CASSLAGATNEKLFF
TRBV4-1	TRBJ2-7	-	TRBD2	TGCGCCAGCAGCCAAGATAAACTAGCGGAGCACTACGAGCAGTACTTC	CASSQDKLAEHYEQYF
TRBV5-5	TRBJ1-5	-	-	TGTGCCAGCAGCATACGCTTTGAGATTAATCAGCCCCAGCATTTT	CASSIRFEINQPQHF
TRBV7-7	TRBJ2-5	-	TRBD2	TGTGCTAGCAGCTTAGATGGGACTAGCGGCCAAGAGACCCAGTACTTC	CASSLDGTSGQETQYF
TRBV28	TRBJ2-3	-	TRBD1	TGTGCCACACGACAGGGGAACACAGATACGCAGTATTTT	CATRQGNTDTQYF
TRBV27	TRBJ1-4	once	TRBD1	TGTGCCAGCACCGCGACAGGGGGAGATGAAAAACTGTTTTTT	CASTATGGDEKLFF
TRBV5-1	TRBJ2-1	-	TRBD2	TGCGCCAGCAGCTTGGTTCCGGCGGGAGGGTACAATGAGCAGTTCTTC	CASSLVPAGGYNEQFF
TRBV9	TRBJ2-3	-	TRBD2	TGTGCCAGCAGCCAGGGACTAGCGCTTCTAGGTACGCAGTATTTT	CASSQGLALLGTQYF
TRBV7-2	TRBJ1-1	-	TRBD1	TGTGCCAGCTTGGGACAGGTGAACACTGAAGCTTTCTTT	CASLGQVNTEAFF
TRBV9	TRBJ2-7	-	TRBD1	TGTGCCAGCAGCCCCCGACAGGGCCTCTCCTACGAGCAGTACTTC	CASSPRQGLSYEQYF
TRBV6-5	TRBJ1-2	-	-	TGTGCCAGCAGTAACAGGGCCTGGGGCTACACCTTC	CASSNRAWGYTF
TRBV4-3	TRBJ2-1	-	TRBD2	TGCGCCAGCAGCCAACCGGCGGAGGCGGGAGCCGGTGAGCAGTTCTTC	CASSQPAEAGAGEQFF
TRBV9	TRBJ2-3	-	TRBD1	TGTGCCAGCAGCGTAGCTCCTTGGACAGGGGACACAGATACGCAGTATTTT	CASSVAPWTGDTDTQYF
TRBV7-3	TRBJ2-1	-	-	TGTGCCAGCAGCCCCCCCGGACTGTCCTACAATGAGCAGTTCTTC	CASSPPGLSYNEQFF
TRBV4-3	TRBJ1-4	-	-	TGCGCCAGCAGCCAAGCCGCACCTAAGGAAAAACTGTTTTTT	CASSQAAPKEKLFF
TRBV6-4	TRBJ2-1	-	TRBD2	TGTGCCAGCAGTGGGGGACTAGCGGGAGAAGCGGTGCAGTTCTTC	CASSGGLAGEAVQFF
TRBV19	TRBJ2-2	-	-	TGTGCCAGTAGATTCCAGTCCGGGGAGCTGTTTTTT	CASRFQSGELFF
TRBV5-1	TRBJ2-1	-	-	TGCGCCAGCAGCTTGGCCCCGGGGAATGAGCAGTTCTTC	CASSLAPGNEQFF
TRBV18	TRBJ1-1	-	TRBD1	TGTGCCAGCTCACCAGGTGTGGGACAGGGGCCCTTTAGGTACACTGAAGCTTTCTTT	CASSPGVGQGPFRYTEAFF
TRBV28	TRBJ1-1	few	-	TGTGCCAGCAGTTCCCCCCTTGGGAGCACTGAAGCTTTCTTT	CASSSPLGSTEAFF
TRBV29-1	TRBJ2-7	-	-	TGCAGCGGGGGGGGCGGGAGCTCCTACGAGCAGTACTTC	CSGGGGSSYEQYF
TRBV18	TRBJ1-1	-	-	TGTGCCAGCTCACCGGGAGGGAACCTTAAAAACGCTGAAGCTTTCTTT	CASSPGGNLKNAEAFF
TRBV27	TRBJ2-7	once	-	TGTGCCAGCAGTTTCTCCGTGGGAGAATACTACGAGCAGTACTTC	CASSFSVGEYYEQYF
TRBV27	TRBJ2-3	-	TRBD2	TGTGCCAGCAGTCTCTGGACTAGCGGTACGCAGTATTTT	CASSLWTSGTQYF
TRBV28	TRBJ1-1	-	-	TGTGCCAGCAGTCCCTTCGGACAGACACGGAACACTGAAGCTTTCTTT	CASSPFGQTRNTEAFF
TRBV9	TRBJ2-2	-	-	TGTGCCAGCAGCGTAGACGGAGGGCCTACCGGGGAGCTGTTTTTT	CASSVDGGPTGELFF
TRBV6-5	TRBJ2-7	-	-	TGTGCCAGCAGTTACTCTGGGGCGAGCTCCTACGAGCAGTACTTC	CASSYSGASSYEQYF
TRBV29-1	TRBJ1-2	-	TRBD1	TGCAGCGTTGGGGGGGGACAGGCAGCGTATGGCTACACCTTC	CSVGGGQAAYGYTF
TRBV20-1	TRBJ1-2	-	-	TGCAGTGCTTTATATGGCTACACCTTC	CSALYGYTF
TRBV5-6	TRBJ2-3	-	TRBD2	TGTGCCAGCAGCTTGGATCTAGCGGGAGGATATAGGGACACAGATACGCAGTATTTT	CASSLDLAGGYRDTDTQYF
TRBV6-6	TRBJ2-7	-	TRBD1	TGTGCCAGCAGACCCGGGACAGGGGGCAGCGAGCAGTACTTC	CASRPGTGGSEQYF
TRBV6-1	TRBJ2-7	once	-	TGTGCCGGCCGGAGGACGGGCTCCCCCGCCTACGAGCAGTACTTC	CAGRRTGSPAYEQYF
TRBV19	TRBJ2-7	-	TRBD2	TGTGCCAGTAGTATAACCGTCAGCGGGAGCCCCTACGAGCAGTACTTC	CASSITVSGSPYEQYF
TRBV30	TRBJ2-5	-	-	TGTGCCTGGAGTCTAGGGAGTCCCCGAGAGACCCAGTACTTC	CAWSLGSPRETQYF
TRBV7-2	TRBJ2-1	-	-	TGTGCCAGCAGCTTAACCCCCAGGGGTCTTGGTGAGCAGTTCTTC	CASSLTPRGLGEQFF
TRBV25-1	TRBJ2-1	-	TRBD1	TGTGCCAGCAGTGAAGGGACAGGGGTCTACAATGAGCAGTTCTTC	CASSEGTGVYNEQFF
TRBV7-3	TRBJ1-2	-	TRBD1	TGTGCCAGCAGCTTAAAGGGACAGGGAATGGGCTACACCTTC	CASSLKGQGMGYTF
TRBV7-3	TRBJ2-5	-	-	TGTGCCAGCAGCCGAGGGGGCCAAGAGACCCAGTACTTC	CASSRGGQETQYF
TRBV28	TRBJ2-2	-	TRBD2	TGTGCCAGCAGCCGGGGGGAGGGGATGAGCACCGGGGAGCTGTTTTTT	CASSRGEGMSTGELFF
TRBV29-1	TRBJ2-3	-	TRBD2	TGCAGCGTTGAATGGTCTAGCGGGAGTAAGGATACGCAGTATTTT	CSVEWSSGSKDTQYF
TRBV13	TRBJ2-7	-	-	TGTGCCAGCAGATTCTACGGTCTTGCCTCCTACGAGCAGTACTTC	CASRFYGLASYEQYF
TRBV5-1	TRBJ2-7	-	-	TGCGCCAGCAGCTTGGCGTTGGGGCAGTCCTACGAGCAGTACTTC	CASSLALGQSYEQYF